This TCR beta chain was obtained from a study of graft-versus-host responses after intestinal transplantation. Across the study: In this cohort, recipients had multivisceral, liver-intestinal, or isolated intestinal transplants.

CDR3 length equals 15 residues. The J segment lost 5 bases and the V segment lost 5 bases, leaving 7 bases of the junction unmatched. Germline V lookup: CDR1 MNHEY, CDR2 SVGAGI. Repertoires were generated with immunoSEQ multiplex PCR, while TCRdb's copy carries only in-frame clones and drops some. Of some 25,000 clones listed, approximately 95% are singletons. This sequence joins TRBV6-5 and TRBJ2-2; 8 bases align to TRBD1. The sequencing here drew on PBMCs, taken 18 days after transplant. The TCR sequence derives from a human patient who received an intestinal transplant, so some T cells may come from the graft donor. The CDR3 sequence is CASSGTGVRTGELFF. The CDR3 DNA is TGTGCCAGCAGTGGGACAGGAGTTCGGACCGGGGAGCTGTTTTTT.